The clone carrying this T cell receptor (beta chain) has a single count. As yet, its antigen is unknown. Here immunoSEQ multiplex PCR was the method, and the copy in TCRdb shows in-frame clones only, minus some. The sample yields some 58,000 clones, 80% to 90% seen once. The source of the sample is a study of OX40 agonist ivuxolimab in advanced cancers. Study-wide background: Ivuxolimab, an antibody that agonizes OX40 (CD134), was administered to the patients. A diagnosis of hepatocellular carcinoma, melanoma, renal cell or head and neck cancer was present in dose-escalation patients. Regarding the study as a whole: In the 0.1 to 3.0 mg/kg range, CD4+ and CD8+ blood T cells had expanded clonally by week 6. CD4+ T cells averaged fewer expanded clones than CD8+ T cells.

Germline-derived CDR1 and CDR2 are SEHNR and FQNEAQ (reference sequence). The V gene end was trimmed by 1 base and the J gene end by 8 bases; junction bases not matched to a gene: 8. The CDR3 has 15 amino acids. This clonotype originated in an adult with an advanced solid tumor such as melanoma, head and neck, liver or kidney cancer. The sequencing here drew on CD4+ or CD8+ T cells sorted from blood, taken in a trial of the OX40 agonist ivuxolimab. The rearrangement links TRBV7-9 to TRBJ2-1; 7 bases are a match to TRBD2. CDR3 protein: CASSLEGGSFYEQFF. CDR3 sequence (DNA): TGTGCCAGCAGCTTAGAGGGCGGGAGCTTCTATGAGCAGTTCTTC.